The T cell receptor (beta chain) described here comes from a study of molecular identifiers for immune sequencing clone quantification (dated by TCRdb to between 2017 and 2018). For the study in its entirety: For a replicate experiment, the RNA from either about 20,000 or 100,000 naive CD8 T cells was divided into five aliquots, and four of those aliquots went on to sequencing. This methods study benchmarked molecular-identifier clustering-based TCR repertoire sequencing (MIDCIRS) and TCR RNA copy counting, using CD8 T cells to do so. Results the study describes overall, beyond this receptor: When barcode sub-clustering was not used, chimeric consensus sequences inflated TCR diversity, with chimeras reaching as high as 47%. Modeling gave about 3 recovered TCR RNA copies per cell versus about 10 by digital PCR, implying around 31% capture efficiency. The naive libraries included spiked-in Jurkat TCR RNA (10 copies' worth), and this Jurkat TCR RNA is not part of the donor repertoire. Spiked-in Jurkat TCR RNA equal to a single cell's worth was reported to be detectable even within one million naive CD8 T cells. Identical TCR molecules sharing a barcode could cause highly expanded clone sizes to be underestimated. Clones above 20 RNA copies held over 97% of molecules in CMV-specific effector cells but under 1% in naive cells.

This clonotype was counted ten times or more. The antigen it recognizes is unknown. Qualities for individual bases were not recorded, and no much larger clone is one base off. Library preparation used PCR. TCRdb names Illumina HiSeq 4000 as the instrument used. Bulk TCR libraries were prepared as previously described, using TCR primers listed in Table S5. The Qiagen AllPrep DNA/RNA kit was used to purify total RNA. Before analysis, reads from multiple sequencing runs of the same library were pooled. Per the authors' processing: Reads were retained only if the reads had an exact TCR constant sequence, and the retained reads were trimmed to 150 nt and grouped according to their 12-nt molecular barcodes. Reads within each barcode group were sub-clustered using a 15% Levenshtein threshold, and quality-weighted consensus sequences were constructed for each RNA molecule. Non-functional sequences were filtered out, along with any lower-count sequence sitting one edit away from another sequence. Barcode sub-clusters with fewer than 20% of the maximum read count were removed, based on fitting two negative binomial distributions. TCRdb applied fastp at Q25 and MiXCR to the public reads, then kept only in-frame beta chains. One record per CDR3 amino acid sequence lists the most common genes and DNA. The V and J calls and clone size are TCRdb's, not the authors'. Within this sample are around 89,000 distinct CDR3 sequences, with 15% to 20% of them counted one time only. Roughly 0.8% of the sample goes to the ten largest clones.

Libraries of naive CD8 T cells were built from around 20,000 to 990,000 sorted cells, with 10%, 30% or 50% of the purified RNA used. Naive CD8 T cells were FACS-sorted as CD8+CD4-CCR7+CD45RA+ on a BD FACSAria II into RLT Plus buffer. To test detection sensitivity, Jurkat RNA equivalent to more than 9 TCR copies was spiked into samples of roughly 18,000-1,000,000 naive CD8 T cells. CD8 T cells were enriched using RosetteSep CD8+ T Cell Enrichment Cocktail and Ficoll-Paque, and the enriched cells then underwent ACK red cell lysis. Sequences were obtained from naive CD8+ T cells from blood, with Jurkat cell RNA spiked in. The cell subset or site label here, explained by the study, means: FACS-sorted CD8+CD4-CCR7+CD45RA+ naive T cells. The clonotype comes from a human donor in good health. Some libraries in this study had Jurkat cell RNA spiked in.

The nucleotide sequence is TGCAGTGCTAGAGAGGGGGGGGTTATTGCAGATACGCAGTATTTT. This is translated as CSAREGGVIADTQYF. The chain employs TRBV20-1 and TRBJ2-3; 7 middle bases align to TRBD2. Compared with germline, V lacks 0 bases and J lacks 4 bases; bases without a gene match: 7. From a lookup of the germline V gene (reference sequence), CDR1 and CDR2 are DFQATT and SNEGSKA. The CDR3, cysteine through phenylalanine, is 15 amino acids long. Only the CDR3 DNA is retained, 45 bases long and in frame from the first base.